This is a list of T cell receptor beta chains from one sample in a study of vaccination and CD4 T cells after COVID-19. What these receptors recognize is not known. TCRdb passed the PCR reads through MiXCR, listing each CDR3 protein once. The sample includes more than 7,000 distinct CDR3 sequences, about half of them seen just once. Sample: CD4+ T cells from blood, cultured in vitro. The receptors were gathered from a human donor who had recovered from COVID-19. CDR3s include the opening cysteine and the closing phenylalanine or tryptophan. A D gene is named only where the DNA matches it firmly. Expanded clones get a size class; other rows say once, few or many, or leave the size out.

-,TRBJ2-7,TRBV29-1,-,CSVVASKVQYF,TGCAGCGTTGTCGCGTCTAAGGTTCAGTACTTC
-,TRBJ2-1,TRBV19,-,CASSVQGDYYNEQFF,TGTGCCAGTAGTGTACAGGGAGACTATTACAATGAGCAGTTCTTC
-,TRBJ1-1,TRBV28,few,CASSFIGVVTEAFF,TGTGCCAGCAGTTTCATCGGTGTCGTCACTGAAGCTTTCTTT
TRBD1,TRBJ2-1,TRBV20-1,-,CSAPSSGTGGKQFF,TGCAGTGCTCCTAGCTCCGGGACAGGCGGCAAGCAGTTCTTC
-,TRBJ1-5,TRBV20-1,few,CSATGDSNQPQHF,TGCAGTGCTACAGGGGATAGCAATCAGCCCCAGCATTTT
-,TRBJ1-3,TRBV6-5,-,CASSYSGITISGNTIYF,TGTGCCAGCAGTTACTCCGGGATTACTATCTCTGGAAACACCATATATTTT
TRBD1,TRBJ1-2,TRBV4-1,-,CASTNLLRDRVLKGYTF,TGCGCCAGCACAAACCTGCTCCGGGACAGGGTCCTTAAGGGCTACACCTTC
-,TRBJ2-3,TRBV7-9,-,CASSLADTQYF,TGTGCCAGCAGCCTAGCAGATACGCAGTATTTT
-,TRBJ1-1,TRBV12-3/TRBV12-4,-,CASTGTVNTEAFF,TGTGCCAGCACGGGGACCGTGAACACTGAAGCTTTCTTT
TRBD2,TRBJ2-3,TRBV6-1,few,CATRLAGYSDTQYF,TGTGCCACTCGACTAGCGGGATATTCCGATACGCAGTATTTT
-,TRBJ2-7,TRBV6-2/TRBV6-3,-,CASGGDKNYEQYF,TGTGCCAGCGGTGGGGACAAGAACTACGAGCAGTACTTC